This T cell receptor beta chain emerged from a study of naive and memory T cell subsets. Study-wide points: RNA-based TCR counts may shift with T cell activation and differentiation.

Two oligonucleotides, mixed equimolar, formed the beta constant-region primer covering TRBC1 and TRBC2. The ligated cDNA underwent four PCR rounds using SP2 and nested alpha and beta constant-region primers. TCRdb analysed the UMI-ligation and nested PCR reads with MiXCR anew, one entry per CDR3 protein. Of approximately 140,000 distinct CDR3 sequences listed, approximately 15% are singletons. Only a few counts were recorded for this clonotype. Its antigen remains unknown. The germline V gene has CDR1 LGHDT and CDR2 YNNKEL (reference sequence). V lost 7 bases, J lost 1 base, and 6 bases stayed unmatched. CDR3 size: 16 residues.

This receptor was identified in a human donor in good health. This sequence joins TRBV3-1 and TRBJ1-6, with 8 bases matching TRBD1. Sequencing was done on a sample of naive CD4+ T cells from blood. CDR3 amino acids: CASTTQGGSYNSPLHF. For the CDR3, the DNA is TGTGCCAGCACCACACAGGGGGGATCCTATAATTCACCCCTCCACTTT. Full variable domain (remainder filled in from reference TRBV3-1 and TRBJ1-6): DTAVSQTPKYLVTQMGNDKSIKCEQNLGHDTMYWYKQDSKKFLKIMFSYNNKELIINETVPNRFSPKSPDKAHLNLHINSLELGDSAVYFCASTTQGGSYNSPLHFGNGTRLTVT.